The 23 T cell receptor beta chains listed next were all sequenced from one sample in a study of T cell changes during pregnancy in multiple sclerosis. Method: immunoSEQ multiplex PCR; TCRdb's copy keeps in-frame clones and lacks some. The profile shows 25,000 to 35,000 clones, 90% to 95% of them singletons. Sequenced here: CD8+ T cells from peripheral blood mononuclear cells, sampled before pregnancy. The receptor set was obtained from a female donor with multiple sclerosis, enrolled in a pregnancy study.

V is TRBV27 and J is TRBJ2-7; D uncertain. The ends were cut back, 8 bases at V and 0 bases at J, with 2 bases in the middle. This CDR3 has 10 residues. Germline values: CDR1 MNHEY, CDR2 SMNVEV (reference sequence). The CDR3 DNA reads TGTGCCAGCCTCTCCTACGAGCAGTACTTC. Protein: CASLSYEQYF.

The gene calls are TRBV7-3 and TRBJ2-5; perhaps TRBD2 as D (6 bases). The CDR3 covers 15 residues. Per germline, CDR1 SGHTA and CDR2 FQGTGA. V was clipped by 4 bases and J by 1 base, with 13 bases between them. CDR3 sequence (DNA): TGTGCCAGCAGCTCCAATGAGGAGGGCCAAGAGACCCAGTACTTC. Protein sequence: CASSSNEEGQETQYF. The entire variable domain, with the rest obtained from reference TRBV7-3 and TRBJ2-5, is as follows: GAGVSQTPSNKVTEKGKYVELRCDPISGHTALYWYRQSLGQGPEFLIYFQGTGAADDSGLPNDRFFAVRPEGSVSTLKIQRTERGDSAVYLCASSSNEEGQETQYFGPGTRLLVL.

The CDR3, as DNA: TGTGCCAGTGGGGGGGGCTACAATGAGCAGTTCTTC. Translation: CASGGGYNEQFF. The gene calls are TRBV27 and TRBJ2-1; 7 positions agree with TRBD2. CDR1 and CDR2 from the germline V gene are MNHEY and SMNVEV (reference sequence). Germline trimming cut 9 bases from V and 3 bases from J; bases unmatched to any gene: 2. The CDR3 runs 12 residues.

V is TRBV12-5 and J is TRBJ2-2, with a weak D call TRBD1 (5 bases). Germline assignment: CDR1 LGHNT and CDR2 FRNRAP. Trimming stripped 2 bases from V and 7 bases from J, with 17 bases between. This CDR3 comprises 16 residues. Here the CDR3 DNA reads TGTGCTAGTGGTTTGTCCCAGACCAGGGCAGGCGGGGAGCTGTTTTTT. It specifies CASGLSQTRAGGELFF.

The chain uses TRBV4-3 and TRBJ1-5; 9 nucleotides line up with TRBD1. Germline trimming cut 4 bases from V and 6 bases from J; bases unmatched to any gene: 10. This CDR3 has 16 residues. Per the germline V gene, CDR1 is LGHNA and CDR2 is YSLEER. The CDR3 region has the DNA TGCGCCAGCAGCCCCTCAAGGACAGGGGTTACTCAGCCCCAGCATTTT. Protein product: CASSPSRTGVTQPQHF.

V is TRBV4-1 and J is TRBJ1-1, with D possibly matching TRBD1 (5 bases). Germline CDR1 reads MGHRA; CDR2 reads YSYEKL. The CDR3 contains 12 residues. The V and J ends lost 4 bases and 6 bases respectively, with 9 bases between them. The CDR3, as DNA: TGCGCCAGCAGCCTCCCGGGGGCTGAAGCTTTCTTT. This gives the protein CASSLPGAEAFF.

This sequence joins TRBV30 and TRBJ1-1, with a possible D match to TRBD1 (5 bases). CDR1 and CDR2 from the germline V gene are GTSNPN and SVGIG (reference sequence). The CDR3 totals 13 residues. Trimming removed 2 bases at V and 1 base at J, with 8 bases between. The chain's CDR3 is CAWSYGGNTEAFF. The CDR3 DNA sequence: TGTGCCTGGAGTTACGGGGGGAACACTGAAGCTTTCTTT. Drawing the rest from reference TRBV30 and TRBJ1-1, the complete variable domain is SQTIHQWPATLVQPVGSPLSLECTVEGTSNPNLYWYRQAAGRGLQLLFYSVGIGQISSEVPQNLSASRPQDRQFILSSKKLLLSDSGFYLCAWSYGGNTEAFFGQGTRLTVV.

In its sample, this clone was seen a few times. This chain connects TRBV7-9 to TRBJ2-2; 8 bases fit TRBD1. The CDR3 is 15 residues long. J gave up 4 bases and V 0 bases, and 1 base lay outside the gene matches. Germline-derived CDR1 and CDR2 are SEHNR and FQNEAQ (reference sequence). CDR3 sequence (DNA): TGTGCCAGCAGCTTAGCGACAGGGGTCACCGGGGAGCTGTTTTTT. Its protein product is CASSLATGVTGELFF.

The chain links TRBV6-4 to TRBJ2-3; perhaps TRBD1 as D (6 bases). Germline values: CDR1 MRHNA, CDR2 SNTAGT. Deletions cut 3 bases from V and 8 bases from J, with 15 bases between. The CDR3 length is 14 residues. The CDR3 DNA sequence: TGTGCCAGCAGTGAGGGGACACATGAGGGTACGCAGTATTTT. Amino acid sequence: CASSEGTHEGTQYF.

The chain recombines TRBV4-1 with TRBJ1-4, with D maybe TRBD1 (5 bases). This CDR3 is 14 amino acids long. CDR1 is MGHRA and CDR2 is YSYEKL in the germline V gene. With 0 bases removed from V and 5 bases from J, the gap between germline ends came to 7 bases. DNA for the CDR3: TGCGCCAGCAGCCAAGATACAGGAAATGAAAAACTGTTTTTT. Translating gives CASSQDTGNEKLFF.

V usage is TRBV6-4 and J usage is TRBJ2-1, with 13 bases fitting TRBD2. CDR3 size: 15 residues. The V gene end was trimmed by 5 bases and the J gene end by 5 bases; junction bases not matched to a gene: 3. Germline CDR1 reads MRHNA; CDR2 reads SNTAGT. For the CDR3, the DNA is TGTGCCAGCAGTCGGACTAGCGGGGGCCACAATGAGCAGTTCTTC. It codes for CASSRTSGGHNEQFF.

The chain carries TRBV4-2 and TRBJ2-1, with TRBD2 as a possible D gene (6 bases). Germline V gene sequence: CDR1 LGHNA, CDR2 YNFKEQ. V lost 0 bases and J 3 bases, leaving 12 bases between the germline ends. The CDR3 is 16 amino acids. The DNA of the CDR3 is TGTGCCAGCAGCCAAGAGGTGCCTAGCGACTACAATGAGCAGTTCTTC. Its translation: CASSQEVPSDYNEQFF.

The V gene is TRBV10-1, the J gene TRBJ1-5; 8 nucleotides line up with TRBD1. The CDR3 spans 24 residues. CDR1 and CDR2 from the germline V gene are WNHNN and SYGVQD (reference sequence). The J segment lost 5 bases and the V segment lost 2 bases, leaving 32 bases of the junction unmatched. The CDR3 here is CASSERFSPRDPGGAQSPDQPQHF. The CDR3 DNA reads as TGCGCCAGCAGTGAGCGATTTTCCCCCCGGGATCCAGGGGGCGCGCAAAGTCCAGATCAGCCCCAGCATTTT.

V usage is TRBV19 and J usage is TRBJ2-7, with TRBD1 matching 7 bases. The CDR3 is 12 residues long. Germline V gives CDR1 LNHDA, CDR2 SQIVND (reference sequence). After removal of 9 bases from V and 7 bases from J, the junction contained 9 bases not matched to a gene. The CDR3 spells CASARGYEEQYF. CDR3 DNA sequence: TGTGCCAGCGCCAGGGGGTATGAAGAGCAGTACTTC.

This clone is a singleton in its sample. This rearrangement joins TRBV19 to TRBJ2-7; D is perhaps TRBD2 (6 bases). CDR1 LNHDA and CDR2 SQIVND come from the germline V gene (reference sequence). The length of the CDR3 is 14 residues. The V end was cut by 4 bases, the J end by 3 bases, with 13 bases between. As DNA, the CDR3 is TGTGCCAGTAGTACTCTAGCGCTTAGCTACGAGCAGTACTTC. This sequence encodes CASSTLALSYEQYF.

The V gene is TRBV5-4, the J gene TRBJ2-3; TRBD2 matches at 9 bases. J lost 4 bases, V lost 5 bases, and 14 bases had no gene match. This CDR3 spans 17 amino acids. Germline values: CDR1 SGHNT, CDR2 YYREEE (reference sequence). The CDR3 here is CASSIQLAGGPADTQYF. DNA of the CDR3: TGTGCCAGCAGTATCCAGCTGGCGGGGGGGCCCGCAGATACGCAGTATTTT.

The V call is TRBV5-1, the J call TRBJ1-2; weak D call: TRBD1 (5 bases). V dropped 0 bases and J dropped 4 bases, with 13 bases sitting between them. Germline CDR1 SGHRS, CDR2 YFSETQ. The CDR3 is made up of 15 amino acids. As DNA, the CDR3 is TGCGCCAGCAGCTTGGGTCCGACAGCCAGCTATGGCTACACCTTC. Its translation: CASSLGPTASYGYTF.

The CDR3 here is CASSQTREETQYF. The CDR3 region has the DNA TGTGCCAGCAGTCAGACGCGGGAAGAGACCCAGTACTTC. The V and J genes are TRBV7-6 and TRBJ2-5; TRBD2 might be the D (5 bases). The V end was cut by 6 bases, the J end by 3 bases, with 11 bases between. The CDR3 is 13 residues long. Germline CDR1 is SGHVS and CDR2 is FNYEAQ. The full variable domain, its missing parts supplied by reference TRBV7-6 and TRBJ2-5, is GAGVSQSPRYKVTKRGQDVALRCDPISGHVSLYWYRQALGQGPEFLTYFNYEAQQDKSGLPNDRFSAERPEGSISTLTIQRTEQRDSAMYRCASSQTREETQYFGPGTRLLVL.

The chain recombines TRBV6-6 with TRBJ1-2; TRBD1 is a possible D gene (5 bases). The CDR3 sequence is 14 residues long. Trimming removed 4 bases from V and 3 bases from J, with 12 bases in between. Germline CDR1 reads MNHNY; CDR2 reads SVGAGI (reference sequence). CDR3 amino acids: CASSSSGGDYGYTF. CDR3 sequence (DNA): TGTGCCAGCAGTTCCTCGGGAGGGGACTATGGCTACACCTTC.

This chain joins TRBV9 and TRBJ2-5; TRBD2 aligns across 7 bases. The V segment lost 3 bases and the J segment 4 bases; nucleotides outside the gene matches: 3. The CDR3 runs to 13 residues. The germline CDR1 and CDR2 sequences are SGDLS and YYNGEE. CDR3 coding DNA: TGTGCCAGCAGCGATAGCGGGCCAGAGACCCAGTACTTC. Amino acid sequence: CASSDSGPETQYF.

The chain has TRBV16 and TRBJ2-7; 7 positions match TRBD1. This CDR3 has 14 amino acids. Germline CDR1 KGHSY, CDR2 FQNENV. With V trimmed by 6 bases and J by 4 bases, 9 bases remained unmatched. Here the CDR3 reads CASSPSGQIYEQYF. In nucleotides, the CDR3 is TGTGCCAGCAGTCCTTCGGGACAGATATACGAGCAGTACTTC.

V usage is TRBV5-5 and J usage is TRBJ1-1; weak D call: TRBD1 (5 bases). V shed 0 bases and J shed 2 bases, with 14 bases lying between them. The germline gives CDR1 SGHKS, CDR2 YYEKEE (reference sequence). CDR3 length: 16 amino acids. DNA of the CDR3: TGTGCCAGCAGCTTGGGGACGCCCCAGGGAAACACTGAAGCTTTCTTT. It encodes CASSLGTPQGNTEAFF.

The chain carries TRBV27 and TRBJ2-7, with D perhaps matching TRBD2 (6 bases). The V end lost 1 base, the J end lost 0 bases, and 10 bases lay between the germline ends. CDR3 length: 15 amino acids. Germline-derived CDR1 and CDR2 are MNHEY and SMNVEV (reference sequence). CDR3 protein: CASSLYGDFSYEQYF. The CDR3, as DNA: TGTGCCAGCAGTTTATACGGGGACTTCTCCTACGAGCAGTACTTC.